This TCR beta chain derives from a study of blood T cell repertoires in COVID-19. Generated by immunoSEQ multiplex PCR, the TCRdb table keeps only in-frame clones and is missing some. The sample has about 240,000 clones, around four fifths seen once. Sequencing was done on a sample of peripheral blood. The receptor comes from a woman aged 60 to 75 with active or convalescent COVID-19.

The chain's CDR3 is CAWRRQATGELFF. As DNA, the CDR3 is TGTGCCTGGAGACGCCAGGCCACCGGGGAGCTGTTTTTT. The chain combines TRBV30 with TRBJ2-2; D gene ambiguous. Trimming took off 3 bases at V and 4 bases at J, with 9 bases between the two ends. The CDR3 runs 13 residues. Germline V gene lookup returns CDR1 GTSNPN and CDR2 SVGIG (reference sequence).